Here is one TCR beta chain with its context. The antigen is unknown. These data originate in a study of T cell repertoires in cytomegalovirus infection. Study information: Recently identified HLA-C-restricted CMV epitopes were among the peptides used. Matching HLA type and CMV infection were both indicated by public TCR beta signatures. Study-wide results and limits: Within the response measured ex vivo, HLA-C-restricted CMV-specific TCR beta clonotypes were dominant.

Using its own MiXCR run on the reads, TCRdb lists one record per CDR3 protein. The sample includes 800,000 to 950,000 distinct CDR3 sequences, 32% of them seen just once. Losses at the gene ends were 3 bases for V and 4 bases for J; bases not matched to a gene: 6. The germline V gene has CDR1 ENHRY and CDR2 SYGVKD. CDR3 length: 14 amino acids. This receptor was identified in a human donor in good health (CMV status not recorded). Some clones in this sample may be carry-over from other donors' samples. The material was cultured CD8+ T cells from PBMCs, obtained from culture after CMV antigen stimulation. The gene calls are TRBV10-3 and TRBJ2-7, with TRBD2 matching over 7 bases. The DNA for the CDR3 is TGTGCCATCAGTGATGAGGCAGCGGGGTACGAGCAGTACGTC. Translated: CAISDEAAGYEQYV.